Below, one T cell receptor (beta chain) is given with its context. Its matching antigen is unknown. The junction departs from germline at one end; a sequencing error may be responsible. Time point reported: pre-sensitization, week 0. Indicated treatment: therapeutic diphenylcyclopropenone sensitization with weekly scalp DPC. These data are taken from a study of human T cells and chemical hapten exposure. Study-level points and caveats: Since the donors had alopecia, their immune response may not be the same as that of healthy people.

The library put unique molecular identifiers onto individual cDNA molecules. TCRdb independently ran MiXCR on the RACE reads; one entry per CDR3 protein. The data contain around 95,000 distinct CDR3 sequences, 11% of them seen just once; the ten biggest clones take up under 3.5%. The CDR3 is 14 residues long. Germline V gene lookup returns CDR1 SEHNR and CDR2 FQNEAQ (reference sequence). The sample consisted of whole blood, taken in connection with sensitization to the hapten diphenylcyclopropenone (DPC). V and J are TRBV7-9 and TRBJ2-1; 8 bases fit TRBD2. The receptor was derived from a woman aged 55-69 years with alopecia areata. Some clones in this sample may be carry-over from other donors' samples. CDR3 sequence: CASSLAGPYKEQFF. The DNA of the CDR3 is TGTGCCAGCAGTTTAGCGGGGCCTTACAAAGAGCAGTTCTTC. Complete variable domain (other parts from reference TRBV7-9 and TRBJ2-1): DTGVSQNPRHKITKRGQNVTFRCDPISEHNRLYWYRQTLGQGPEFLTYFQNEAQLEKSRLLSDRFSAERPKGSFSTLEIQRTEQGDSAMYLCASSLAGPYKEQFFGPGTRLTVL.